Reported below is one TCR beta chain. This sample was included in a study of cytomegalovirus exposure and HLA in healthy donors. V dropped 6 bases and J dropped 6 bases, with 4 bases sitting between them. The CDR3 loop spans 10 amino acids. Germline CDR1 SEHNR, CDR2 FQNEAQ (reference sequence). The PCR had 60 Vbeta and 13 Jbeta primers. The data were produced by immunoSEQ multiplex PCR, yet TCRdb's version contains in-frame clones alone and is incomplete. The table counts 60,000 or so clones; roughly 2.1% lies in the top ten. The source material was PBMCs. V is TRBV7-9 and J is TRBJ2-3; no definite D call. The source of this sequence is a woman between 18 and 30 years old in good health and CMV-seronegative. The CDR3 loop is CASSRDTQYF. The DNA for the CDR3 is TGTGCCAGCAGTCGGGATACGCAGTATTTT. Looking up the rest from reference TRBV7-9 and TRBJ2-3 gives the full variable domain: DTGVSQNPRHKITKRGQNVTFRCDPISEHNRLYWYRQTLGQGPEFLTYFQNEAQLEKSRLLSDRFSAERPKGSFSTLEIQRTEQGDSAMYLCASSRDTQYFGPGTRLTVL.